A single sample is the source of the 15 T cell receptor beta chains below, sequenced in a study of blood T cell repertoires in COVID-19. Profiling relied on immunoSEQ multiplex PCR, and the TCRdb table lists in-frame clones only, not all of them. The repertoire holds a few hundred thousand clones, about 90% seen once, with over 8.5% in the top ten. The sample was peripheral blood. The receptors originated from a woman aged 30 to 39 with COVID-19, enrolled during active disease.

The gene calls are TRBV13 and TRBJ1-4, with D unresolved. CDR1 is PRHDT, CDR2 FYEKMQ, per germline (reference sequence). The CDR3 loop spans 13 amino acids. The V end was cut by 11 bases, the J end by 4 bases, with 14 bases between. This CDR3 is CASAWKDNEKLFF. CDR3 DNA sequence: TGTGCCTCAGCGTGGAAAGATAATGAAAAACTGTTTTTT.

The rearrangement joins TRBV5-1 to TRBJ1-2, with TRBD1 identical over 7 bases. There are 16 residues in the CDR3. J gave up 4 bases and V 2 bases, and 11 bases lay outside the gene matches. Germline CDR1 reads SGHRS; CDR2 reads YFSETQ. CDR3 sequence: CASSFGRGQSIYGYTF. The CDR3 region has the DNA TGCGCCAGCAGCTTTGGTAGGGGACAGTCTATCTATGGCTACACCTTC.

The gene calls are TRBV6-5 and TRBJ2-4, with 9 bases identical to TRBD1. V dropped 5 bases and J dropped 15; count of bases not matched to a gene: 5. Per germline, CDR1 MNHEY and CDR2 SVGAGI. The CDR3 loop spans 11 amino acids. Here the CDR3 DNA reads TGTGCCAGCAGTACAGGGACAGGGCTGTACTTC. Translating it yields CASSTGTGLYF.

V gene TRBV28 combines with J gene TRBJ1-2; no reliable D call. V gave up 6 bases and J gave up 5 bases, with 7 bases separating them. Germline CDR1 and CDR2: MDHEN and SYDVKM. This CDR3 is 11 amino acids long. CDR3 region: CASRPDYGYTF. The CDR3 coding sequence is TGTGCCAGCAGACCAGATTATGGCTACACCTTC.

The chain employs TRBV5-6 and TRBJ2-7; 7 bases align to TRBD1. Trimming removed 5 bases from V and 3 bases from J; junction bases left unmatched: 8. The CDR3 runs 14 residues. Germline CDR1 reads SGHDT; CDR2 reads YYEEEE. CDR3 nucleotides: TGTGCCAGCAGTTCGGGACAGAGCTTCTACGAGCAGTACTTC. Its protein is CASSSGQSFYEQYF.

CDR3 nucleotide sequence: TGCGCCAGCAGCCCCCAAGTCCGGGTACAAGAGACCCAGTACTTC. Protein: CASSPQVRVQETQYF. V and J are TRBV5-1 and TRBJ2-5; D gene ambiguous. V gave up 4 bases and J gave up 2 bases, with 15 bases separating them. There are 15 residues in the CDR3. Germline V gene lookup returns CDR1 SGHRS and CDR2 YFSETQ.

The chain employs TRBV5-6 and TRBJ1-2, with a tentative D call TRBD1 (6 bases). Germline CDR1 SGHDT, CDR2 YYEEEE. The V and J ends lost 0 bases and 8 bases respectively, with 14 bases between them. The CDR3 is 14 amino acids. Here the CDR3 reads CASSLVSGGWGYTF. The DNA for the CDR3 is TGTGCCAGCAGCTTGGTGTCTGGGGGCTGGGGCTACACCTTC.

This clone came up a few times. The chain is built from TRBV7-9 and TRBJ2-7; 10 bases map to TRBD2. The CDR3 loop spans 14 amino acids. V shed 4 bases, J shed 3 bases, and the junction held 3 bases outside the gene matches. Germline V CDR1 and CDR2: SEHNR, FQNEAQ (reference sequence). Here the CDR3 reads CASSYVAGGYEQYF. The CDR3 bases are TGTGCCAGCAGCTACGTAGCGGGGGGCTACGAGCAGTACTTC.

The V call is TRBV27, the J call TRBJ2-1; D possibly corresponds to TRBD1 (6 bases). Between the trimmed V and J ends, which lost 2 bases and 9 bases, there was a span of 17 bases. CDR1 and CDR2 (germline): MNHEY, SMNVEV (reference sequence). This CDR3 has 15 amino acids. CDR3 nucleotides: TGTGCCAGCAGTTTAGGGACATCCCGGGCGGGTGAGCAGTTCTTC. The encoded protein is CASSLGTSRAGEQFF.

This chain links TRBV24-1 with TRBJ2-2; TRBD1 aligns across 9 bases. This CDR3 spans 15 amino acids. CDR1 is KGHDR, CDR2 SFDVKD, per germline. V was clipped by 4 bases and J by 6 bases; unmatched bases: 5. CDR3 DNA: TGTGCCACCAGTGACCCCCGACAGGGGGCCGGGGAGCTGTTTTTT. Its protein product is CATSDPRQGAGELFF.

The chain couples TRBV11-2 to TRBJ1-5; D is perhaps TRBD1 (5 bases). Trimming removed 1 base from V and 2 bases from J, with 9 bases in between. The CDR3 totals 15 residues. Germline loops: CDR1 SGHAT, CDR2 FQNNGV. The CDR3 region is CASSLAGGGNQPQHF. The CDR3 region has the DNA TGTGCCAGCAGCTTAGCTGGGGGGGGCAATCAGCCCCAGCATTTT.

This clone was observed once. V gene TRBV2 combines with J gene TRBJ2-1; D is unclear. CDR3 length: 16 residues. CDR1 and CDR2 (germline): SNHLY, FYNNEI. With 7 bases removed from V and 6 bases from J, the gap between germline ends came to 22 bases. CDR3 bases: TGTGCCAGCAACCCTGTTGGGTATGGCTCGGGCAATGAGCAGTTCTTC. Translation: CASNPVGYGSGNEQFF.

This chain uses TRBV9 with TRBJ2-2, with TRBD2 identical over 12 bases. There are 16 residues in the CDR3. Germline CDR1 reads SGDLS; CDR2 reads YYNGEE. Unmatched junction bases numbered 2, after V lost 0 bases and J lost 5 bases. The CDR3 coding sequence is TGTGCCAGCAGCGTAGGACTAGCGGGGGTTACCGGGGAGCTGTTTTTT. Protein product: CASSVGLAGVTGELFF. The full variable domain, its missing parts supplied by reference TRBV9 and TRBJ2-2, is DSGVTQTPKHLITATGQRVTLRCSPRSGDLSVYWYQQSLDQGLQFLIQYYNGEERAKGNILERFSAQQFPDLHSELNLSSLELGDSALYFCASSVGLAGVTGELFFGEGSRLTVL.

The V gene is TRBV19, the J gene TRBJ2-5, with 8 bases fitting TRBD1. Germline CDR1 LNHDA, CDR2 SQIVND (reference sequence). V dropped 3 bases and J dropped 2; count of bases not matched to a gene: 8. The CDR3 runs 16 residues. The CDR3 region has the DNA TGTGCCAGTAGTATGTCCCGGACAGGGAGGCAAGAGACCCAGTACTTC. It is translated as CASSMSRTGRQETQYF.

In the case of this clone: The same CDR3 is also encoded by other DNA sequences in this sample. The chain joins TRBV12-3 or TRBV12-4 to TRBJ1-1; 7 bases are shared with TRBD1. Trimming at V came to 6 bases and at J to 5 bases, leaving 0 bases not matched to a gene. The CDR3 totals 11 residues. CDR3 amino acids: CASSRGTEAFF. The DNA of the CDR3 is TGTGCCAGCAGCAGGGGGACTGAAGCTTTCTTT.